These 4 T cell receptor beta chains were all obtained from the same sample, sequenced in a study of blood T cell repertoires in COVID-19. Only in-frame clones appear in the TCRdb table, and some are missing; sequencing was by immunoSEQ multiplex PCR. This table has 110,000 to 150,000 clones, more than 85% appearing once. The sample taken for sequencing was peripheral blood. Every receptor here comes from a man in his sixties with active or convalescent COVID-19.

This clone has a count of ten or more. This chain links TRBV19 with TRBJ2-7; the match to TRBD2 covers 13 bases. Germline CDR1 and CDR2: LNHDA and SQIVND (reference sequence). With 6 bases clipped from V and 5 bases from J, the junction kept 4 bases outside the gene matches. The CDR3 is 14 amino acids. The DNA of the CDR3 is TGTGCCAGTAGAGCCACTAGCGGGAGGGACGAGCAGTACTTC. Translation: CASRATSGRDEQYF.

V gene TRBV30 combines with J gene TRBJ1-1; D may be TRBD1 (6 bases). V was trimmed by 2 bases and J by 4 bases, leaving 11 bases between them. Germline V gene data show CDR1 as GTSNPN and CDR2 as SVGIG (reference sequence). The CDR3 runs to 13 residues. CDR3 protein: CAWSLGAGTEAFF. DNA for the CDR3: TGTGCCTGGAGTCTGGGGGCCGGCACTGAAGCTTTCTTT.

J is TRBJ1-6 and V is TRBV27, with 8 bases lining up with TRBD1. This CDR3 has 15 residues. Germline CDR1 is MNHEY and CDR2 is SMNVEV (reference sequence). The junction had 14 bases not matched to a gene; V was cut back by 10 bases and J by 9 bases. CDR3 nucleotides: TGTGCCACCTATATCCCAGGGGGCCAGAGTTCACCCCTCCACTTT. This gives the protein CATYIPGGQSSPLHF.

With regard to this clone: The sample contains more than one DNA sequence encoding this CDR3. This chain connects TRBV9 to TRBJ2-2; D is possibly TRBD2 (6 bases). There are 17 residues in the CDR3. Trimming cost V 4 bases and J 5 bases, with 21 bases left between them. Looked up from germline, CDR1 is SGDLS and CDR2 is YYNGEE. CDR3 sequence (DNA): TGTGCCAGCAGCCCCCTCTCTTGGGGGGAAGAGACCGGGGAGCTGTTTTTT. It is translated as CASSPLSWGEETGELFF.